This T cell receptor (beta chain) is from a study of blood T cells in healthy people across ages. CDR3 size: 16 residues. The germline V gene has CDR1 MNHNS and CDR2 SASEGT. V shed 0 bases, J shed 5 bases, and the junction held 7 bases outside the gene matches. A second roughly 6 to 12 cycle PCR used barcoded and J-beta primers. TCRdb recomputed calls from the 5' RACE reads with MiXCR, one row per CDR3 protein. This sample has approximately 760,000 distinct CDR3 sequences, with around 25% found just once. Donors each provided around 10 milliliters of peripheral blood. This sample was shared with a second study, whose subject was T cells of mothers and their children. In that study: The second PCR used the M1S primer, and this primer added sample barcodes and 2-4 random nucleotides.

The sample comprised blood. V gene TRBV6-1 combines with J gene TRBJ2-5; 9 bases match TRBD2. The receptor comes from a boy younger than 18 in good health. In nucleotides, the CDR3 is TGTGCCAGCAGTGAAGCGGCGGGAGGGCCGGATGAGACCCAGTACTTC. It encodes CASSEAAGGPDETQYF.